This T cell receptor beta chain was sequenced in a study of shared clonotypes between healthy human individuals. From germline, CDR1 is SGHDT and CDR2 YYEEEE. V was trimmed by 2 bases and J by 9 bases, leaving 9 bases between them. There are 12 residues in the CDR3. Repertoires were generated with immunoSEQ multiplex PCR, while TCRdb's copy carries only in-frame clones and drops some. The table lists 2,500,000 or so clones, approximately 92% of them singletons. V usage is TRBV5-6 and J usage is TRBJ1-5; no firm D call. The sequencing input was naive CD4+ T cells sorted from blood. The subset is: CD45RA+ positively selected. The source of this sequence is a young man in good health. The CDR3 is CASSFERGPQHF. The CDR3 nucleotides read TGTGCCAGCAGCTTCGAGCGTGGGCCCCAGCATTTT.